This section outlines one TCR beta chain sequence together with its context. V shed 3 bases and J shed 1 base, with 6 bases lying between them. CDR3 length: 13 residues. Germline V gene data show CDR1 as SGHAT and CDR2 as FQNNGV. Profiled with immunoSEQ multiplex PCR; TCRdb holds only in-frame clones, not every one. This table has tens of thousands of clones, just under 95% appearing once. The record originates from a study of graft-versus-host responses after intestinal transplantation. V usage is TRBV11-2 and J usage is TRBJ1-1, with unresolved D. The TCR comes from a human patient who received an intestinal transplant, so some T cells may come from the graft donor. Sample: PBMCs, taken roughly 860 days after a first intestinal transplant, on the day of a second. The CDR3 sequence: CASSLVENTEAFF. In nucleotides, the CDR3 is TGTGCCAGCAGCTTGGTTGAGAACACTGAAGCTTTCTTT. The whole variable domain, filled in from reference TRBV11-2 and TRBJ1-1, reads EAGVAQSPRYKIIEKRQSVAFWCNPISGHATLYWYQQILGQGPKLLIQFQNNGVVDDSQLPKDRFSAERLKGVDSTLKIQPAKLEDSAVYLCASSLVENTEAFFGQGTRLTVV.